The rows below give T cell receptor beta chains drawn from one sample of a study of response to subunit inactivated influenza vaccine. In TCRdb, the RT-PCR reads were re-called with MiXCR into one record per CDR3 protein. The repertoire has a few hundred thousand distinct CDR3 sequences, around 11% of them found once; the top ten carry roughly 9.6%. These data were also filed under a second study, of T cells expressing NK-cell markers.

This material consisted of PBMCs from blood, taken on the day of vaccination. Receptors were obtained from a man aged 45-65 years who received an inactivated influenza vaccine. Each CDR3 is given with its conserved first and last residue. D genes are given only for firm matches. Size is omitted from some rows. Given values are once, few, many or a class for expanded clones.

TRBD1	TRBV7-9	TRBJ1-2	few	CASSQWGQGTLGYTF	TGTGCCAGCAGCCAGTGGGGACAGGGAACATTGGGCTACACCTTC
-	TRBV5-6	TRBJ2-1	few	CASRYLSPARGFYNEQFF	TGTGCCAGCAGATATCTTTCGCCCGCCAGGGGTTTCTACAATGAGCAGTTCTTC
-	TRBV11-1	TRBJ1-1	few	CASSSNPSFTEAFF	TGTGCCAGCAGCTCAAACCCTTCATTCACTGAAGCTTTCTTT
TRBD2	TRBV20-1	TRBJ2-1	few	CSAALRLAGGHGSYNEQFF	TGCAGTGCTGCCTTAAGACTAGCGGGGGGCCATGGGTCCTACAATGAGCAGTTCTTC
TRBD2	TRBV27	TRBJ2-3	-	CASSLIAGGTDTQYF	TGTGCCAGCAGCTTAATAGCGGGAGGCACAGATACGCAGTATTTT
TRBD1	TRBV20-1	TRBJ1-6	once	CSAKPTQGAGNSPLHF	TGCAGTGCTAAGCCTACACAGGGGGCAGGGAATTCACCCCTCCACTTT
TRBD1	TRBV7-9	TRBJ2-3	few	CASRLTGRDTQYF	TGTGCCAGCAGGTTGACAGGGAGAGATACGCAGTATTTT
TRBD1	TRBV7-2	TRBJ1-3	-	CASSLGFTDRLRTGNTIYF	TGTGCCAGCAGCTTAGGCTTTACGGACAGGCTGAGGACTGGAAACACCATATATTTT
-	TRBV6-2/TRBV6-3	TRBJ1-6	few	CASRRTSYNSPLHF	TGTGCCAGCAGGAGGACCTCCTATAATTCACCCCTCCACTTT
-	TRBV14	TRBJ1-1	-	CARGLRDTNTEAFF	TGTGCCAGGGGCCTCCGGGACACGAACACTGAAGCTTTCTTT
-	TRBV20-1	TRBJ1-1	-	CSARVRGAFF	TGCAGTGCTAGAGTCCGGGGGGCTTTCTTT
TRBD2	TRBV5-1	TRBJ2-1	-	CASRSRAGGSGRSYNEQFF	TGCGCCAGCAGATCCCGAGCGGGAGGGTCTGGTAGGTCCTACAATGAGCAGTTCTTC
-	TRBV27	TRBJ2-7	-	CASSPSSGDVVYEQYF	TGTGCCAGCAGCCCTTCGTCAGGGGATGTTGTTTACGAGCAGTACTTC
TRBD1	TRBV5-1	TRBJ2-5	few	CASRGQGLGETQYF	TGCGCCAGCAGGGGACAGGGGCTTGGAGAGACCCAGTACTTC
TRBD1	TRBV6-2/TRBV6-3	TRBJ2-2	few	CASSTGTGGLYTGELFF	TGTGCCAGCAGTACCGGGACAGGGGGCCTTTACACCGGGGAGCTGTTTTTT
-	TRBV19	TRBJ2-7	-	CASSKGKGNLRIYEQYF	TGTGCCAGTAGTAAAGGGAAGGGAAATCTCCGGATATACGAGCAGTACTTC
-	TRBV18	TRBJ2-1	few	CASSSSMGLINEQFF	TGTGCCAGCTCATCCTCCATGGGATTGATCAATGAGCAGTTCTTC
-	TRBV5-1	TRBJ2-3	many	CASSFSDLGLFVNGTDTQYF	TGCGCCAGCAGCTTTTCAGATTTGGGACTTTTCGTCAATGGCACAGATACGCAGTATTTT
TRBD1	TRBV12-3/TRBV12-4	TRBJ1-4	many	CASSRQGTEKLFF	TGTGCCAGCAGTCGACAGGGTACTGAAAAACTGTTTTTT
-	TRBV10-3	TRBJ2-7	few	CAISEVAQTSWQYF	TGTGCCATCAGTGAAGTAGCCCAGACGTCATGGCAGTACTTC
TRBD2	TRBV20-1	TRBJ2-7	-	CSARLSGRGPYEQYF	TGCAGTGCTAGACTAAGCGGGAGGGGGCCGTACGAGCAGTACTTC
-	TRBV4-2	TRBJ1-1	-	CASSQEDPNTEAFF	TGTGCCAGCAGCCAAGAAGACCCGAACACTGAAGCTTTCTTT
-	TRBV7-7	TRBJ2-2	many	CASSFSPHPTGELFF	TGTGCTAGCAGCTTTTCCCCTCACCCCACCGGGGAGCTGTTTTTT
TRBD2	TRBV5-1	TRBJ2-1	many	CASSVSGTLYNEQFF	TGCGCCAGCAGCGTCAGCGGGACTCTCTACAATGAGCAGTTCTTC
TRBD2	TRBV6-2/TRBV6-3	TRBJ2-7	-	CASRPSSGRIYEQYF	TGTGCCAGCAGACCCTCTAGCGGGAGGATCTACGAGCAGTACTTC
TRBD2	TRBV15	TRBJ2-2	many	CATSRDRGETGELFF	TGTGCCACCAGCAGAGATCGGGGGGAAACCGGGGAGCTGTTTTTT
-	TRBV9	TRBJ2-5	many	CASSPHGYQETQYF	TGTGCCAGCAGCCCCCATGGGTACCAAGAGACCCAGTACTTC
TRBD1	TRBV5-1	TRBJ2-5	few	CASSPGQNRQETQYF	TGCGCCAGCAGCCCGGGACAGAACCGACAAGAGACCCAGTACTTC
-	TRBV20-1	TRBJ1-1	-	CSAPGKVGTEAFF	TGCAGTGCTCCGGGTAAGGTGGGGACTGAAGCTTTCTTT
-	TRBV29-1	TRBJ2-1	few	CSVVAYSYNEQFF	TGCAGCGTTGTCGCCTACTCCTACAATGAGCAGTTCTTC
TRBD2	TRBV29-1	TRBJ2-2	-	CSAFIPGLATYGELFF	TGCAGCGCCTTTATACCGGGACTAGCGACTTACGGGGAGCTGTTTTTT
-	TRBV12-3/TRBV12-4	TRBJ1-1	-	CASSQDSKEAFF	TGTGCCAGCAGCCAAGACAGTAAAGAAGCTTTCTTT
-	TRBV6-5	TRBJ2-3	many	CASSLGDEDTQYF	TGTGCCAGCAGTTTGGGGGATGAAGATACGCAGTATTTT
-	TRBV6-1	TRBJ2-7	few	CASSRDTVSYEQYF	TGTGCCAGCAGTCGGGACACCGTTTCCTACGAGCAGTACTTC
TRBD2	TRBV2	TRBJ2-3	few	CASSESGLAGGADTQYF	TGTGCCAGCAGTGAGTCGGGACTAGCGGGGGGGGCAGATACGCAGTATTTT
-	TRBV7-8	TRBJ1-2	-	CASSLGAGGDGYTF	TGTGCCAGCAGCTTAGGTGCCGGGGGCGATGGCTACACCTTC
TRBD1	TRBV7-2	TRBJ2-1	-	CASSLVSGTAPGNEQFF	TGTGCCAGCAGCTTAGTTTCCGGGACAGCCCCCGGGAATGAGCAGTTCTTC
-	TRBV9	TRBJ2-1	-	CASSVVLASYNEQFF	TGTGCCAGCAGCGTAGTTTTAGCCTCCTACAATGAGCAGTTCTTC
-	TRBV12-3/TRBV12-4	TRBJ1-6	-	CASSSQAYSPLHF	TGTGCCAGCAGTTCCCAGGCCTATTCACCCCTCCACTTT
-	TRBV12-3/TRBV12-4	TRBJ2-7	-	CASSHRGLGTYEQYF	TGTGCCAGCAGTCACCGGGGACTTGGAACCTACGAGCAGTACTTC
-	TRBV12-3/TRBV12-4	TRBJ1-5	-	CASVAGFDQPQHF	TGTGCCAGCGTGGCGGGGTTCGATCAGCCCCAGCATTTT
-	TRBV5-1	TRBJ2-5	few	CASSLAGGQGKETQYF	TGCGCCAGCAGCTTGGCCGGTGGGCAGGGGAAAGAGACCCAGTACTTC
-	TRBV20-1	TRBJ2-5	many	CSATRERETQYF	TGCAGTGCTACCAGGGAACGGGAGACCCAGTACTTC
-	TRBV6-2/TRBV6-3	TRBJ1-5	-	CASSASGTRNQPQHF	TGTGCCAGCAGTGCATCCGGGACACGCAATCAGCCCCAGCATTTT
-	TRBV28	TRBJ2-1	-	CASSPPSWGNEQFF	TGTGCCAGCAGTCCGCCGTCATGGGGGAATGAGCAGTTCTTC